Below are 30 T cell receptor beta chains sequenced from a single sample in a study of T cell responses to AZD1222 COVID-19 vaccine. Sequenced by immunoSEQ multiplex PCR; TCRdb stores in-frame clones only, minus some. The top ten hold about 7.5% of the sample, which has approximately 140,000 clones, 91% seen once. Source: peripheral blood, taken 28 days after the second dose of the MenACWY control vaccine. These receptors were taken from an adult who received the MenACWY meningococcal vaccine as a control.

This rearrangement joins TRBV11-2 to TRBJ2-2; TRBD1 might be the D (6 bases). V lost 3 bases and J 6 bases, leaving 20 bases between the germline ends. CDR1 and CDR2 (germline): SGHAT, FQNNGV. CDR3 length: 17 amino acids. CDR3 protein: CASSLGTGTRGSGELFF. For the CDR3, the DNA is TGTGCCAGCAGCTTGGGAACCGGGACAAGGGGTTCCGGGGAGCTGTTTTTT. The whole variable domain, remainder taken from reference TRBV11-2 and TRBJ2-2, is EAGVAQSPRYKIIEKRQSVAFWCNPISGHATLYWYQQILGQGPKLLIQFQNNGVVDDSQLPKDRFSAERLKGVDSTLKIQPAKLEDSAVYLCASSLGTGTRGSGELFFGEGSRLTVL.

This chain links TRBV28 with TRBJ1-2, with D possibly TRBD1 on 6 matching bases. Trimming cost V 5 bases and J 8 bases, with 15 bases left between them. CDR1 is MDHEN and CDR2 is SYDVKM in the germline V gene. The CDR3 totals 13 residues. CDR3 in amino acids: CASSTQTGSGYTF. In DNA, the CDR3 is TGTGCCAGCAGTACACAAACAGGGTCCGGCTACACCTTC.

The CDR3 DNA reads as TGTGCCAGCAGCACGGCTAGCGGGAGATGTAATGAGCAGTTCTTC. Protein: CASSTASGRCNEQFF. The genes are TRBV21-1 and TRBJ2-1; the tabulated D call, TRBD2, remains unverified against the DNA. TRBV21-1 is a documented pseudogene. This CDR3 is built from 15 residues.

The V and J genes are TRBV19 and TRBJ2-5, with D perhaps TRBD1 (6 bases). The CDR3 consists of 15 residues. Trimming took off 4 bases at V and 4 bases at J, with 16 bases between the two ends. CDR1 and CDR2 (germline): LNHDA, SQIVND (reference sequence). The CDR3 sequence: CASSTPTGLGETQYF. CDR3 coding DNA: TGTGCCAGTAGTACTCCGACAGGACTGGGAGAGACCCAGTACTTC.

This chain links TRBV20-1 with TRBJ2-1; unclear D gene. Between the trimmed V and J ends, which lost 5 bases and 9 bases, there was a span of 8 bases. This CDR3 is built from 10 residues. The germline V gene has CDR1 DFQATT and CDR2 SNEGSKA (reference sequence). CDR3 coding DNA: TGCAGTGCTCCCGTACGTGAGCAGTTCTTC. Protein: CSAPVREQFF.

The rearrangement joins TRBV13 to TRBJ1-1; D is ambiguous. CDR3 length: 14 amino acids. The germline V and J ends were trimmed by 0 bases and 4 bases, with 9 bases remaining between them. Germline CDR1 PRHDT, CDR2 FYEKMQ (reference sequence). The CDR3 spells CASSLGGLSTEAFF. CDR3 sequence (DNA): TGTGCCAGCAGCTTAGGGGGGTTGAGCACTGAAGCTTTCTTT.

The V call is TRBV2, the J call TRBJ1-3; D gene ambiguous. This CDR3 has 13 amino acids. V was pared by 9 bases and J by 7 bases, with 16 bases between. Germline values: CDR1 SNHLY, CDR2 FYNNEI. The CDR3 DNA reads TGTGCCAGTCCAGACGGTGCTTCGAACACCATATATTTT. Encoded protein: CASPDGASNTIYF.

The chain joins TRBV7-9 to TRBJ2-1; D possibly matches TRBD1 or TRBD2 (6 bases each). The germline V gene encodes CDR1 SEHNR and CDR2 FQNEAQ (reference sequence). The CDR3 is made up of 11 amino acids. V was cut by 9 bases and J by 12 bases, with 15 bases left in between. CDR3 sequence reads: CARSSGGGQFF. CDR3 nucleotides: TGTGCCAGGAGTTCAGGAGGGGGGCAGTTCTTC.

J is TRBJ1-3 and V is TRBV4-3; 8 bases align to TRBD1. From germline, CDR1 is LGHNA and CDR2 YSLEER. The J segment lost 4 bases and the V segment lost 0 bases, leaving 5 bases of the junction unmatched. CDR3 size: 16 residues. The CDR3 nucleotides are TGCGCCAGCAGCCAAGATTGGCAGGGGGCGGGAAACACCATATATTTT. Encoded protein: CASSQDWQGAGNTIYF.

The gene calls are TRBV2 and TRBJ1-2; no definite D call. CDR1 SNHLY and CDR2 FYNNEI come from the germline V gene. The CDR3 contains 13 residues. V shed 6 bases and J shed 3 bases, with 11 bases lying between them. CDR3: CASRRYLDYGYTF. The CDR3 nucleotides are TGTGCCAGCAGACGCTATTTGGACTATGGCTACACCTTC.

Here the CDR3 reads CATSSNRAYEQYF. The CDR3 region has the DNA TGTGCCACCAGCAGCAACAGGGCCTACGAGCAGTACTTC. This chain uses TRBV15 with TRBJ2-7, with D possibly matching TRBD1 (6 bases). The CDR3 loop spans 13 amino acids. V lost 3 bases to trimming and J lost 2 bases, with 8 bases between them. Germline assignment: CDR1 LNHNV and CDR2 YYDKDF (reference sequence).

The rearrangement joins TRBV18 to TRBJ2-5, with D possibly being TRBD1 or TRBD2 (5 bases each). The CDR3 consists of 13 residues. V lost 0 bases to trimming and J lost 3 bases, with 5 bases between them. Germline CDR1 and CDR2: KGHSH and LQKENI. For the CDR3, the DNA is TGTGCCAGCTCACCACCGGGGGAAGAGACCCAGTACTTC. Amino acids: CASSPPGEETQYF. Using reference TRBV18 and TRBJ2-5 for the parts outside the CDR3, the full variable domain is NAGVMQNPRHLVRRRGQEARLRCSPMKGHSHVYWYRQLPEEGLKFMVYLQKENIIDESGMPKERFSAEFPKEGPSILRIQQVVRGDSAAYFCASSPPGEETQYFGPGTRLLVL.

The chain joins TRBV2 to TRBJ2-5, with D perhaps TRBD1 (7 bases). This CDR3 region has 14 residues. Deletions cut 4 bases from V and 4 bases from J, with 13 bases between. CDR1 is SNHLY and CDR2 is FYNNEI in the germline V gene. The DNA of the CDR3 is TGTGCCAGCAGTGTAAGACAGGGAGGAGAGACCCAGTACTTC. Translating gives CASSVRQGGETQYF.

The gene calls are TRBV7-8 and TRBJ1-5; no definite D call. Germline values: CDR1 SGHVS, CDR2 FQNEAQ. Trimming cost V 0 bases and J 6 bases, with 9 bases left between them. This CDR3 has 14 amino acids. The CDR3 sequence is CASSLAGLVQPQHF. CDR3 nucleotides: TGTGCCAGCAGCTTAGCGGGGTTAGTTCAGCCCCAGCATTTT.

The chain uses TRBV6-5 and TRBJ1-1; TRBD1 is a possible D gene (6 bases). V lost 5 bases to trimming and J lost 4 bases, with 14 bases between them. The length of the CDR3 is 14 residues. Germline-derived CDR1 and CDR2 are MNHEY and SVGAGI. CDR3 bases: TGTGCCAGCAGTCGGAGACAGGCGGGCACTGAAGCTTTCTTT. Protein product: CASSRRQAGTEAFF.

In nucleotides, the CDR3 is TGTGCCAGCAGTTACCTCGAGGTTGGTGGGGTTTACGAGCAGTACTTC. It encodes CASSYLEVGGVYEQYF. This sequence joins TRBV6-5 and TRBJ2-7; D is unclear. V lost 2 bases and J 4 bases, leaving 18 bases between the germline ends. The CDR3 runs to 16 residues. The germline CDR1 and CDR2 sequences are MNHEY and SVGAGI.

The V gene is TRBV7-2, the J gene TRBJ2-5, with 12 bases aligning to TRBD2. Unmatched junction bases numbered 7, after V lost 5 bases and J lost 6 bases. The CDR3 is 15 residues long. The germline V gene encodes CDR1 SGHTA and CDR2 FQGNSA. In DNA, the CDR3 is TGTGCCAGCAGCCTTACTAGCGGGGGGTCAAAGACCCAGTACTTC. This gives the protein CASSLTSGGSKTQYF.

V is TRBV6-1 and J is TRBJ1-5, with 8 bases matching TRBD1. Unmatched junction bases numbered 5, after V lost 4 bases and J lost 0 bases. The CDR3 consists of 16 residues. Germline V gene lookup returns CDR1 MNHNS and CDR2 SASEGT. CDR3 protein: CASSAGTGNSNQPQHF. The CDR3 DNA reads TGTGCCAGCAGTGCAGGGACAGGCAATAGCAATCAGCCCCAGCATTTT.

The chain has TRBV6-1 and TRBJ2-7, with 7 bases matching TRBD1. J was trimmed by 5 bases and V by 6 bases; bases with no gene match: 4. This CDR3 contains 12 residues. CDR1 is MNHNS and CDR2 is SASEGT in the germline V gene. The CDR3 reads CASSLTGNEQYF. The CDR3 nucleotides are TGTGCCAGCAGCTTGACAGGGAACGAGCAGTACTTC.

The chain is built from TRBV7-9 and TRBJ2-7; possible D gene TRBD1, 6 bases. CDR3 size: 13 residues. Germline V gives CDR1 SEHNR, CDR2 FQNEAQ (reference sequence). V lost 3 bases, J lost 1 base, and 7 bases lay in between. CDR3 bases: TGTGCCAGCAGCTTTACAGGGTCCTACGAGCAGTACTTC. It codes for CASSFTGSYEQYF. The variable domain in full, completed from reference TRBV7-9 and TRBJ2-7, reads DTGVSQNPRHKITKRGQNVTFRCDPISEHNRLYWYRQTLGQGPEFLTYFQNEAQLEKSRLLSDRFSAERPKGSFSTLEIQRTEQGDSAMYLCASSFTGSYEQYFGPGTRLTVT.

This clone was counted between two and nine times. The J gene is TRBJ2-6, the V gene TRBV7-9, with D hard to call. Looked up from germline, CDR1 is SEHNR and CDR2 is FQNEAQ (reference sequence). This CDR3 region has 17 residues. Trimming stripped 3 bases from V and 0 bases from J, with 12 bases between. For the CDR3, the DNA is TGTGCCAGCAGCTTGGGCTGTAAACCCTCTGGGGCCAACGTCCTGACTTTC. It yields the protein CASSLGCKPSGANVLTF.

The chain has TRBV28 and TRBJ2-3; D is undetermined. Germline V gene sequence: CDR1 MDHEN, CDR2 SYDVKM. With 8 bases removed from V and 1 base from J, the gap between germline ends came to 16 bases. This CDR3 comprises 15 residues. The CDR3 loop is CASSTPGVGTDTQYF. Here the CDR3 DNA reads TGTGCCAGCTCCACCCCTGGAGTCGGCACAGATACGCAGTATTTT.

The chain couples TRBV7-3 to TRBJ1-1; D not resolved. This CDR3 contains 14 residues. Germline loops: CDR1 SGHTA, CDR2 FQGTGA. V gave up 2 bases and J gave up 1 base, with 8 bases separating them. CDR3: CASSLYPQNTEAFF. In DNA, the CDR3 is TGTGCCAGCAGCTTATACCCACAGAACACTGAAGCTTTCTTT. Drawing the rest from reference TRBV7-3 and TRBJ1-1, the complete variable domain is GAGVSQTPSNKVTEKGKYVELRCDPISGHTALYWYRQSLGQGPEFLIYFQGTGAADDSGLPNDRFFAVRPEGSVSTLKIQRTERGDSAVYLCASSLYPQNTEAFFGQGTRLTVV.

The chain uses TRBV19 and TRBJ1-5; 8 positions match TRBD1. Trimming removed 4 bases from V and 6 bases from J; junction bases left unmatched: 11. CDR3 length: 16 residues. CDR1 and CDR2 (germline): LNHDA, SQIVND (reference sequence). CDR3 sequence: CASSKKDREVGQPQHF. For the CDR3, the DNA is TGTGCCAGTAGTAAAAAGGACAGGGAGGTAGGTCAGCCCCAGCATTTT.

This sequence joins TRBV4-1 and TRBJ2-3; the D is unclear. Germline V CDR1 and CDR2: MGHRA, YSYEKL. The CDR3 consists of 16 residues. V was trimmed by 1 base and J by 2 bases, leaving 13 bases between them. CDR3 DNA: TGCGCCAGCAGCCAAGGCGGTTTTGGGAACACAGATACGCAGTATTTT. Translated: CASSQGGFGNTDTQYF.

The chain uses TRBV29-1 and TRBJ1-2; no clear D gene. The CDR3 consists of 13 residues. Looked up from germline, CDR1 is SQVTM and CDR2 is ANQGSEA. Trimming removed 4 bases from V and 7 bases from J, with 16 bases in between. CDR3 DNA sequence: TGCAGCGTTGGGACTTCCGGGGTAGGTGGCTACACCTTC. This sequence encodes CSVGTSGVGGYTF. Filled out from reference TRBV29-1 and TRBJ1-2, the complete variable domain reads SAVISQKPSRDICQRGTSLTIQCQVDSQVTMMFWYRQQPGQSLTLIATANQGSEATYESGFVIDKFPISRPNLTFSTLTVSNMSPEDSSIYLCSVGTSGVGGYTFGSGTRLTVV.

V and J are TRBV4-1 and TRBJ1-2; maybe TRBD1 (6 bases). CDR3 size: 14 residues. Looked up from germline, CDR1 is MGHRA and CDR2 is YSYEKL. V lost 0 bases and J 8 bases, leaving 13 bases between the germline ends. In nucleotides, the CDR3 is TGCGCCAGCAGCCAAGACGGACAGTCGGGGGGCTACACCTTC. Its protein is CASSQDGQSGGYTF.

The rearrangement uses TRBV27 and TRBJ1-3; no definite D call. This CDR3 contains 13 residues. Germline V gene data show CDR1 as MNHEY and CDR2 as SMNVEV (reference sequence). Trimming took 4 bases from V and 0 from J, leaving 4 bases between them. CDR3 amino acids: CASSSSSGNTIYF. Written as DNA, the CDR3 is TGTGCCAGCAGTTCGTCCTCTGGAAACACCATATATTTT.

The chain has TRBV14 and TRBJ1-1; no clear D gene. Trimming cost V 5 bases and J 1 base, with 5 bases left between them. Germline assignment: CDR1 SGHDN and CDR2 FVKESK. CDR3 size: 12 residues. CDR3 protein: CASSVGNTEAFF. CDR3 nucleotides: TGTGCCAGCAGCGTGGGGAACACTGAAGCTTTCTTT. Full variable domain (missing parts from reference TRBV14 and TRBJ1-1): EAGVTQFPSHSVIEKGQTVTLRCDPISGHDNLYWYRRVMGKEIKFLLHFVKESKQDESGMPNNRFLAERTGGTYSTLKVQPAELEDSGVYFCASSVGNTEAFFGQGTRLTVV.

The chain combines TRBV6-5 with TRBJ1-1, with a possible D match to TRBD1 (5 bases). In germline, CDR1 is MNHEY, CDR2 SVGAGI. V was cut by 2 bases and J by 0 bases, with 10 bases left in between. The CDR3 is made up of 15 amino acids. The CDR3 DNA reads TGTGCCAGCAGTTACGTAGCGGGGGTGAACACTGAAGCTTTCTTT. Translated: CASSYVAGVNTEAFF.